One sample yielded the 29 T cell receptor beta chains listed below, sequenced in a study of blood T cell repertoires in COVID-19. The repertoire was sequenced with immunoSEQ multiplex PCR; TCRdb's copy has only in-frame clones and lacks some. The repertoire consists of 200,000 or so clones, with 80% to 85% occurring once and the leading ten covering over 6.5%. Sequenced input: PBMCs or T cells enriched from blood (not recorded which). The receptor source for this set is a man in his forties or fifties who had recovered from COVID-19.

The chain has TRBV7-8 and TRBJ1-3, with a weak D call TRBD1 (6 bases). The germline gives CDR1 SGHVS, CDR2 FQNEAQ. Trimming stripped 2 bases from V and 0 bases from J, with 14 bases between. The CDR3 contains 17 residues. The CDR3 region is CASSLRRGQTSGNTIYF. The CDR3 DNA reads TGTGCCAGCAGCTTAAGACGCGGACAGACCTCTGGAAACACCATATATTTT.

J is TRBJ1-1 and V is TRBV7-8, with D possibly being TRBD1 (5 bases). This CDR3 contains 15 residues. The germline V and J ends were trimmed by 2 bases and 1 base, with 11 bases remaining between them. Germline CDR1 reads SGHVS; CDR2 reads FQNEAQ. The CDR3 DNA follows: TGTGCCAGCAGCTTACGTCAGGGTAAGAACACTGAAGCTTTCTTT. It is translated as CASSLRQGKNTEAFF.

V and J are TRBV7-2 and TRBJ2-4; 9 nucleotides align to TRBD2. The germline V gene has CDR1 SGHTA and CDR2 FQGNSA. V shed 5 bases and J 6 bases; nucleotides not matched to a gene: 5. The CDR3 consists of 14 residues. CDR3 loop: CASSITSGRNIQYF. The DNA for the CDR3 is TGTGCCAGCAGCATAACTAGCGGGCGAAACATTCAGTACTTC.

The gene calls are TRBV4-1 and TRBJ2-7; 12 positions agree with TRBD2. This CDR3 is 16 amino acids long. Germline V lookup: CDR1 MGHRA, CDR2 YSYEKL. V was pared by 2 bases and J by 7 bases, with 9 bases of the junction left unmatched. Here the CDR3 DNA reads TGCGCCAGCAGCCAAACGGTACTAGCGGGGGGCGGGGAGCAGTACTTC. Amino acids: CASSQTVLAGGGEQYF.

This rearrangement joins TRBV10-3 to TRBJ2-5; 14 positions match TRBD2. V shed 11 bases and J 4 bases; nucleotides not matched to a gene: 9. Germline V gene data show CDR1 as ENHRY and CDR2 as SYGVKD. This CDR3 has 15 amino acids. The CDR3 DNA is TGTGCCGTTGGGACTAGCGGGGGCGTGGGAGAGACCCAGTACTTC. This gives the protein CAVGTSGGVGETQYF.

This chain uses TRBV5-6 with TRBJ2-7, with 10 bases fitting TRBD2. V lost 3 bases and J lost 3; bases outside the gene matches: 9. CDR3 length: 16 residues. In germline, CDR1 is SGHDT, CDR2 YYEEEE. In nucleotides, the CDR3 is TGTGCCAGCAGCTCGACTTCCTGGACTAGCGGCTACGAGCAGTACTTC. This sequence encodes CASSSTSWTSGYEQYF.

The chain has TRBV30 and TRBJ2-2; 10 positions match TRBD2. Germline CDR1 is GTSNPN and CDR2 is SVGIG (reference sequence). This CDR3 is 18 amino acids long. The ends lost 2 bases at V and 0 bases at J; junction bases unmatched: 9. CDR3 in DNA: TGTGCCTGGAGTCGTGACCGGACTAGCGGAGCGAACACCGGGGAGCTGTTTTTT. This sequence encodes CAWSRDRTSGANTGELFF.

The V and J genes are TRBV4-3 and TRBJ2-2; 9 nucleotides match TRBD2. This CDR3 has 16 residues. V was pared by 0 bases and J by 6 bases, with 5 bases of the junction left unmatched. Per the germline V gene, CDR1 is LGHNA and CDR2 is YSLEER. The chain's CDR3 is CASSQEKAGGPGELFF. The CDR3 coding sequence is TGCGCCAGCAGCCAAGAAAAGGCGGGGGGGCCCGGGGAGCTGTTTTTT.

The chain employs TRBV7-2 and TRBJ1-1; 10 nucleotides agree with TRBD1. Germline V gene sequence: CDR1 SGHTA, CDR2 FQGNSA. V lost 2 bases to trimming and J lost 4 bases; unmatched junction nucleotides: 4. The CDR3 totals 15 residues. The CDR3 region is CASSLFDRGLTEAFF. The CDR3 region has the DNA TGTGCCAGCAGCTTATTTGACAGGGGGCTCACTGAAGCTTTCTTT.

This clone was seen only once. The gene calls are TRBV2 and TRBJ1-2; D call uncertain. The V gene's germline CDR1 is SNHLY and CDR2 FYNNEI. The CDR3 covers 14 residues. Trimming shortened V by 3 bases and J by 4 bases, and 12 bases separated the two germline ends. DNA for the CDR3: TGTGCCAGCAGTGAGAGTTCAGGAATCTATGGCTACACCTTC. Translated: CASSESSGIYGYTF. Supplemented by reference TRBV2 and TRBJ1-2, the full variable domain reads EPEVTQTPSHQVTQMGQEVILRCVPISNHLYFYWYRQILGQKVEFLVSFYNNEISEKSEIFDDQFSVERPDGSNFTLKIRSTKLEDSAMYFCASSESSGIYGYTFGSGTRLTVV.

The V and J genes are TRBV3-1 (or the pseudogene TRBV3-2) and TRBJ2-5; a possible D gene is TRBD2 (6 bases). CDR1 is LGHDT, CDR2 YNNKEL, per germline (reference sequence). Between the trimmed V and J ends, which lost 8 bases and 5 bases, there was a span of 12 bases. This CDR3 has 12 amino acids. This CDR3 reads CASFSAGETQYF. The DNA of the CDR3 is TGTGCCAGCTTTAGCGCGGGGGAGACCCAGTACTTC.

V usage is TRBV4-1 and J usage is TRBJ2-3, with 8 bases aligning to TRBD2. This CDR3 is 14 amino acids long. CDR1 is MGHRA, CDR2 YSYEKL, per germline. V shed 1 base and J 8 bases; nucleotides not matched to a gene: 5. The CDR3 nucleotides are TGCGCCAGCAGCCAAGCAGCGGGGGCGGGTACGCAGTATTTT. It codes for CASSQAAGAGTQYF.

The genes are TRBV5-4 and TRBJ2-1; TRBD1 matches 10 bases. The V gene's germline CDR1 is SGHNT and CDR2 YYREEE (reference sequence). The CDR3 length is 15 residues. J gave up 3 bases and V 10 bases, and 10 bases lay outside the gene matches. This CDR3 is CAYKLGQGFYNEQFF. Written as DNA, the CDR3 is TGTGCCTACAAACTGGGACAGGGGTTCTACAATGAGCAGTTCTTC. Using reference TRBV5-4 and TRBJ2-1 for the parts outside the CDR3, the full variable domain is ETGVTQSPTHLIKTRGQQVTLRCSSQSGHNTVSWYQQALGQGPQFIFQYYREEENGRGNFPPRFSGLQFPNYSSELNVNALELDDSALYLCAYKLGQGFYNEQFFGPGTRLTVL.

The rearrangement joins TRBV19 to TRBJ1-2, with 8 positions matching TRBD1. The trim removed 4 bases at V and 4 bases at J, leaving 8 bases unmatched. Germline CDR1 LNHDA, CDR2 SQIVND (reference sequence). The CDR3 consists of 15 residues. This CDR3 reads CASSKSTGAGYGYTF. The CDR3 DNA follows: TGTGCCAGTAGTAAATCGACAGGGGCGGGCTATGGCTACACCTTC.

The J gene is TRBJ2-1, the V gene TRBV7-6, with D uncertain. Deletions cut 4 bases from V and 5 bases from J, with 12 bases between. Germline CDR1 and CDR2: SGHVS and FNYEAQ. CDR3 length equals 14 residues. The CDR3 DNA reads TGTGCCAGCAGCTCCACGGTCCTTAACAATGAGCAGTTCTTC. Its protein product is CASSSTVLNNEQFF.

This rearrangement joins TRBV19 to TRBJ2-7, with 9 bases aligning to TRBD1. CDR3 length equals 16 residues. Germline lookup yields CDR1 LNHDA and CDR2 SQIVND (reference sequence). V was clipped by 2 bases and J by 0 bases; unmatched bases: 5. The CDR3: CASSIYGTGTSYEQYF. Written as DNA, the CDR3 is TGTGCCAGTAGTATATATGGGACAGGGACCTCCTACGAGCAGTACTTC. The entire variable domain, with the rest obtained from reference TRBV19 and TRBJ2-7, is as follows: DGGITQSPKYLFRKEGQNVTLSCEQNLNHDAMYWYRQDPGQGLRLIYYSQIVNDFQKGDIAEGYSVSREKKESFPLTVTSAQKNPTAFYLCASSIYGTGTSYEQYFGPGTRLTVT.

The chain couples TRBV6-5 to TRBJ1-6; possibly TRBD1 for D (5 bases). V gave up 6 bases and J gave up 10 bases, with 10 bases separating them. Germline V gene sequence: CDR1 MNHEY, CDR2 SVGAGI. The CDR3 loop spans 12 amino acids. DNA of the CDR3: TGTGCCAGCAGCCTGACAGCATCACCCCTCCACTTT. This gives the protein CASSLTASPLHF.

This clone was counted a few times. The gene calls are TRBV28 and TRBJ1-5; 8 positions match TRBD1. CDR3 length equals 17 residues. Germline V lookup: CDR1 MDHEN, CDR2 SYDVKM. V dropped 2 bases and J dropped 4; count of bases not matched to a gene: 10. CDR3 DNA sequence: TGTGCCAGCAGTTTAAGGGGGGACAGGTACCCTAATCAGCCCCAGCATTTT. Protein: CASSLRGDRYPNQPQHF.

The rearrangement links TRBV2 to TRBJ2-7; D ambiguous. The CDR3 has 12 amino acids. V lost 4 bases, J lost 2 bases, and 6 bases lay in between. Germline values: CDR1 SNHLY, CDR2 FYNNEI. Written as DNA, the CDR3 is TGTGCCAGCAGTGTTGTCACCTACGAGCAGTACTTC. Translated, it gives CASSVVTYEQYF.

The rearrangement links TRBV12-3 or TRBV12-4 to TRBJ1-5, with no clear D. There are 11 residues in the CDR3. V was pared by 4 bases and J by 11 bases, with 9 bases between. This CDR3 reads CASSSPGAQHF. CDR3 bases: TGTGCCAGCAGTTCCCCCGGGGCCCAGCATTTT.

The chain couples TRBV15 to TRBJ1-5, with D unclear. This CDR3 has 15 amino acids. Trimming took 0 bases from V and 5 from J, leaving 11 bases between them. In germline, CDR1 is LNHNV, CDR2 YYDKDF (reference sequence). This CDR3 reads CATSRERHPYQPQHF. In DNA form, the CDR3 reads TGTGCCACCAGCAGAGAGAGGCACCCTTATCAGCCCCAGCATTTT. Complete variable domain (other parts from reference TRBV15 and TRBJ1-5): DAMVIQNPRYQVTQFGKPVTLSCSQTLNHNVMYWYQQKSSQAPKLLFHYYDKDFNNEADTPDNFQSRRPNTSFCFLDIRSPGLGDTAMYLCATSRERHPYQPQHFGDGTRLSIL.

The V call is TRBV10-1, the J call TRBJ2-3; 8 nucleotides agree with TRBD2. The CDR3 is 15 residues long. Germline trimming cut 4 bases from V and 0 bases from J; bases unmatched to any gene: 3. Germline CDR1 WNHNN, CDR2 SYGVQD (reference sequence). Here the CDR3 DNA reads TGCGCCAGCAGTGGTAGCGGGGTCAGCACAGATACGCAGTATTTT. It is translated as CASSGSGVSTDTQYF.

The CDR3 DNA reads as TGTGCCATCAGTGATACCCTGTCCCCGGCAGGATCGAACACCGGGGAGCTGTTTTTT. It encodes CAISDTLSPAGSNTGELFF. The V call is TRBV10-3, the J call TRBJ2-2; D is uncertain. V shed 3 bases and J shed 0 bases, with 20 bases lying between them. Germline CDR1 reads ENHRY; CDR2 reads SYGVKD. CDR3 length: 19 amino acids.

This clone appeared once. The rearrangement uses TRBV7-2 and TRBJ1-2; TRBD1 agrees at 8 bases. The J segment lost 8 bases and the V segment lost 5 bases, leaving 19 bases of the junction unmatched. This CDR3 contains 17 residues. Germline CDR1 is SGHTA and CDR2 is FQGNSA. CDR3 amino acids: CASSLDPLTGDYLGYTF. CDR3 bases: TGTGCCAGCAGCCTCGACCCCCTGACAGGGGACTACCTCGGCTACACCTTC.

This clone was observed a handful of times. The chain has TRBV11-2 and TRBJ1-1; 8 bases align to TRBD1. The CDR3 totals 13 residues. V dropped 5 bases and J dropped 6; count of bases not matched to a gene: 5. Germline CDR1 and CDR2: SGHAT and FQNNGV. CDR3: CASSQTQGAEAFF. In DNA, the CDR3 is TGTGCCAGCAGCCAAACACAGGGGGCTGAAGCTTTCTTT.

This clone was observed a few times. The J gene is TRBJ1-1, the V gene TRBV5-1, with 12 bases fitting TRBD1. The CDR3 is made up of 13 amino acids. Trimming at V came to 4 bases and at J to 11 bases, leaving 6 bases not matched to a gene. CDR1 is SGHRS, CDR2 YFSETQ, per germline. The CDR3 protein is CASSLGQGAEAFF. Here the CDR3 DNA reads TGCGCCAGCAGCCTGGGACAGGGGGCAGAGGCTTTCTTT.

This clone was seen a single time. At one end, the junction sequence differs from germline, possibly due to a read error. The chain links TRBV20-1 to TRBJ1-3, with D unresolved. Per germline, CDR1 DFQATT and CDR2 SNEGSKA (reference sequence). The CDR3 contains 17 residues. CDR3 sequence (DNA): TGCAGTGCTAGTACGGGAGGAATGGGTCTCAGAGGAAACACCATATTTTTT. Translating gives CSASTGGMGLRGNTIFF.

This chain joins TRBV19 and TRBJ2-7; possibly TRBD2 for D (6 bases). V shed 5 bases and J shed 0 bases, with 20 bases lying between them. CDR1 is LNHDA, CDR2 SQIVND, per germline (reference sequence). The CDR3 is 17 amino acids. CDR3 DNA: TGTGCCAGTAGTCGATTCCCGCCGGGACTCGGCTCCTACGAGCAGTACTTC. Its protein product is CASSRFPPGLGSYEQYF.

This clone appeared a few times. The gene calls are TRBV7-2 and TRBJ1-1; D not certain. V lost 4 bases and J lost 2, with 11 bases in between. The CDR3 has 14 residues. Per the germline V gene, CDR1 is SGHTA and CDR2 is FQGNSA. CDR3 nucleotide sequence: TGTGCCAGCAGCTCTAGGAATTACAACACTGAAGCTTTCTTT. The encoded protein is CASSSRNYNTEAFF.